This is a list of T cell receptor beta chains from one sample in a study of blood T cell repertoires in COVID-19. Profiled with immunoSEQ multiplex PCR; TCRdb holds only in-frame clones, not every one. This table holds approximately 46,000 clones, roughly 83% found once. Sequenced: peripheral blood. These receptors originate from a human donor in a cohort sampled during active COVID-19. Both conserved end residues are part of each CDR3. A D gene is named only where the DNA matches it firmly. Not all rows give a size; the values are once, few, many and, for expanded clones, a class.

TRBV30	.	TRBJ2-7	.	CAWRTRLYEQYF	TGTGCCTGGAGGACCAGGCTCTACGAGCAGTACTTC
TRBV3-1/TRBV3-2	.	TRBJ1-6	.	CASSQDQTQVSPLHF	TGTGCCAGCAGCCAAGATCAGACCCAGGTTTCACCCCTCCACTTT
TRBV7-9	few	TRBJ1-2	TRBD1	CASKWTGSDGYTF	TGTGCCAGCAAGTGGACAGGGTCTGATGGCTACACCTTC
TRBV5-6	.	TRBJ2-6	.	CASSLLPRRSGANVLTF	TGTGCCAGCAGCTTGCTCCCTAGGAGGTCTGGGGCCAACGTCCTGACTTTC
TRBV12-3/TRBV12-4	.	TRBJ1-5	.	CASSAGSQPQHF	TGTGCCAGCAGTGCAGGGTCGCAGCCCCAGCATTTT
TRBV27	.	TRBJ2-7	.	CASSAATGSSYEQYF	TGTGCCAGCAGTGCGGCTACAGGGAGCTCCTACGAGCAGTACTTC
TRBV3-1/TRBV3-2	.	TRBJ2-1	TRBD2	CASSLLRTSGGASSYNEQFF	TGTGCCAGCAGCCTTCTCCGTACTAGCGGGGGCGCGAGCTCCTACAATGAGCAGTTCTTC
TRBV9	.	TRBJ1-1	.	CASSASGAEAFF	TGTGCCAGCAGCGCATCAGGGGCTGAAGCTTTCTTT
TRBV6-5	.	TRBJ2-4	TRBD2	CASKIAGGTKNIQYF	TGTGCCAGCAAAATAGCGGGGGGAACCAAAAACATTCAGTACTTC
TRBV10-2	once	TRBJ2-2	.	CASKDTVNTGELFF	TGCGCCAGCAAGGACACCGTGAACACCGGGGAGCTGTTTTTT
TRBV6-1	few	TRBJ1-2	.	CASSEGRQAYGYTF	TGTGCCAGCAGTGAAGGTCGTCAGGCCTATGGCTACACCTTC
TRBV7-2	.	TRBJ1-2	.	CASSLVENVDLGGYTF	TGTGCCAGCAGCTTAGTGGAGAACGTGGATTTGGGTGGCTACACCTTC
TRBV3-1/TRBV3-2	.	TRBJ2-5	TRBD1	CASSPLTGPQETQYF	TGTGCCAGCAGCCCGTTGACAGGGCCCCAAGAGACCCAGTACTTC
TRBV7-2	.	TRBJ2-7	.	CASSLSFGGSYEQYF	TGTGCCAGCAGCTTAAGCTTTGGCGGGTCCTACGAGCAGTACTTC
TRBV3-1/TRBV3-2	.	TRBJ1-1	.	CASSLPGNTEAFF	TGTGCCAGCAGCCTGCCAGGGAACACTGAAGCTTTCTTT
TRBV7-9	.	TRBJ2-7	TRBD1	CASSPGTGGRPSSYEQYF	TGTGCCAGCAGCCCCGGGACAGGGGGTCGACCTAGCTCCTACGAGCAGTACTTC
TRBV7-7	.	TRBJ2-5	TRBD1	CASSPLGTVQETQYF	TGTGCCAGCAGCCCACTCGGGACAGTCCAAGAGACCCAGTACTTC
TRBV30	.	TRBJ1-5	TRBD1	CAWSADRGNQPQHF	TGTGCCTGGAGTGCGGACAGGGGCAATCAGCCCCAGCATTTT
TRBV7-9	.	TRBJ2-7	.	CASSSTGVFSYEQYF	TGTGCCAGCAGCAGCACAGGAGTTTTCTCCTACGAGCAGTACTTC
TRBV27	.	TRBJ2-7	.	CASSLLESGDEQYF	TGTGCCAGCAGTTTACTGGAATCGGGGGACGAGCAGTACTTC
TRBV27	.	TRBJ1-1	.	CASSLSRGGTEAFF	TGTGCCAGCAGTTTATCGAGGGGAGGCACTGAAGCTTTCTTT
TRBV24-1	.	TRBJ2-7	.	CATLGLAYEQYF	TGTGCCACCTTAGGACTTGCCTACGAGCAGTACTTC
TRBV27	.	TRBJ1-2	.	CASNPERTEANYGYTF	TGTGCCAGCAATCCCGAGCGGACAGAGGCTAACTATGGCTACACCTTC
TRBV7-2	.	TRBJ1-2	.	CASSLSTGIYGGYTF	TGTGCCAGCAGCTTAAGCACAGGCATCTATGGAGGCTACACCTTC
TRBV4-3	.	TRBJ1-1	.	CASSQDQVTEAFF	TGCGCCAGCAGCCAAGACCAGGTCACTGAAGCTTTCTTT
TRBV29-1	.	TRBJ1-1	.	CSVERGQDTEAFF	TGCAGCGTTGAGCGTGGGCAGGACACTGAAGCTTTCTTT
TRBV7-8	.	TRBJ2-7	.	CASSYQPGAYEQYF	TGTGCCAGCAGCTACCAGCCGGGGGCCTACGAGCAGTACTTC
TRBV6-6	.	TRBJ2-7	TRBD1	CASKSRDRKPYEQYF	TGTGCCAGCAAGAGCCGGGACAGGAAGCCCTACGAGCAGTACTTC
TRBV5-6	.	TRBJ2-1	TRBD2	CASKRLAGNNEQFF	TGTGCCAGCAAAAGACTAGCGGGGAACAATGAGCAGTTCTTC
TRBV30	.	TRBJ1-2	.	CAWSVNDPGGRGYTF	TGTGCCTGGAGTGTTAATGACCCTGGGGGGAGAGGCTACACCTTC
TRBV7-9	once	TRBJ1-2	TRBD1	CASTRDRSGYTF	TGTGCCAGCACCCGGGACAGGAGTGGCTACACCTTC
TRBV19	.	TRBJ2-7	TRBD1	CASSPWDRVSEQYF	TGTGCCAGTAGTCCCTGGGACAGGGTGTCAGAGCAGTACTTC
TRBV7-9	.	TRBJ1-3	.	CASSLDGNSGNTIYF	TGTGCCAGCAGCTTAGACGGTAACTCTGGAAACACCATATATTTT
TRBV6-6	.	TRBJ2-7	TRBD2	CASSSGGGIDEQYF	TGTGCCAGCAGTTCCGGGGGGGGGATCGACGAGCAGTACTTC
TRBV6-5	once	TRBJ2-7	TRBD1	CASKLSGGYEQYF	TGTGCCAGCAAACTCTCAGGGGGTTACGAGCAGTACTTC
TRBV19	.	TRBJ1-2	.	CASSIDGRGEANYGYTF	TGTGCCAGTAGTATAGACGGCAGGGGAGAAGCTAACTATGGCTACACCTTC
TRBV5-1	once	TRBJ2-3	.	CASSLTQGTDTQYF	TGCGCCAGCAGCTTAACTCAGGGGACAGATACGCAGTATTTT
TRBV6-6	.	TRBJ2-7	TRBD2	CASSYISGTNYEQYF	TGTGCCAGCAGTTACATATCGGGGACTAACTACGAGCAGTACTTC
TRBV4-2	few	TRBJ1-1	.	CASSQDHGVWNTEAFF	TGTGCCAGCAGCCAAGATCATGGAGTTTGGAACACTGAAGCTTTCTTT
TRBV15	.	TRBJ2-7	TRBD1	CATSRGQGIDEQYF	TGTGCCACCAGCAGGGGACAGGGTATCGACGAGCAGTACTTC